The 20 T cell receptor beta chains below come from one sample, sequenced in a study of cytomegalovirus exposure and HLA in healthy donors. Amplification used 60 Vbeta primers and 13 Jbeta primers. Generated by immunoSEQ multiplex PCR, the TCRdb table keeps only in-frame clones and is missing some. The data show hundreds of thousands of clones, roughly four fifths seen once. Sequenced sample: PBMCs. All receptors come from a girl aged 2-10 years in good health and CMV-seronegative.

Concerning this clone itself: The junction departs from the called germline gene at one end, perhaps through a read error. This rearrangement joins TRBV29-1 to TRBJ1-3; 8 bases fit TRBD1. The germline V gene has CDR1 SQVTM and CDR2 ANQGSEA. The CDR3 runs to 18 residues. CDR3 DNA sequence: TGCAGCGTTGAAGATTGGAGGGGACAGGCAATCTCTGGAAACACCATGTATTTT. Its translation is CSVEDWRGQAISGNTMYF.

This clone showed up just once. V is TRBV7-9 and J is TRBJ1-1, with D possibly matching TRBD1 (6 bases). Germline V gene sequence: CDR1 SEHNR, CDR2 FQNEAQ (reference sequence). The CDR3 has 14 residues. Between the trimmed V and J ends, which lost 0 bases and 8 bases, there was a span of 13 bases. CDR3 loop: CASSLAQGPLEAFF. CDR3 bases: TGTGCCAGCAGCTTAGCCCAGGGGCCACTGGAAGCTTTCTTT.

The CDR3 loop reads CASSVGADYGYTF. In DNA form, the CDR3 reads TGTGCCAGCAGCGTAGGAGCGGACTATGGCTACACCTTC. This chain links TRBV9 with TRBJ1-2, with D uncertain. Germline V gene data show CDR1 as SGDLS and CDR2 as YYNGEE. CDR3 length: 13 residues. V lost 0 bases to trimming and J lost 3 bases, with 6 bases between them.

The chain combines TRBV10-3 with TRBJ1-2; TRBD1 agrees at 7 bases. This CDR3 spans 13 amino acids. J lost 0 bases, V lost 6 bases, and 1 base had no gene match. The germline V gene has CDR1 ENHRY and CDR2 SYGVKD. This chain's CDR3 is CAIRGTANYGYTF. As DNA, the CDR3 is TGTGCCATCAGAGGGACAGCTAACTATGGCTACACCTTC.

The J gene is TRBJ1-1, the V gene TRBV2; D uncertain. CDR3 length: 14 residues. V was cut by 4 bases and J by 1 base, with 10 bases left in between. The germline CDR1 and CDR2 sequences are SNHLY and FYNNEI. In DNA, the CDR3 is TGTGCCAGCAGTGTCGATGGCGGGAACACTGAAGCTTTCTTT. Translating gives CASSVDGGNTEAFF.

This chain joins TRBV9 and TRBJ2-3; D unclear. V gave up 2 bases and J gave up 0 bases, with 13 bases separating them. Germline V gives CDR1 SGDLS, CDR2 YYNGEE. This CDR3 is built from 16 residues. CDR3 residues: CASSVTVHSSTDTQYF. The CDR3 coding sequence is TGTGCCAGCAGCGTCACAGTTCATTCTAGCACAGATACGCAGTATTTT. Full variable domain (outside the CDR3, taken from reference TRBV9 and TRBJ2-3): DSGVTQTPKHLITATGQRVTLRCSPRSGDLSVYWYQQSLDQGLQFLIQYYNGEERAKGNILERFSAQQFPDLHSELNLSSLELGDSALYFCASSVTVHSSTDTQYFGPGTRLTVL.

The gene calls are TRBV6-6 and TRBJ1-2; tentative D call: TRBD1 (6 bases). Germline values: CDR1 MNHNY, CDR2 SVGAGI (reference sequence). Deletions cut 3 bases from V and 7 bases from J, with 15 bases between. There are 14 residues in the CDR3. This CDR3 reads CASSYARGAGGYTF. The CDR3 DNA is TGTGCCAGCAGTTATGCCCGGGGGGCGGGTGGCTACACCTTC.

The chain couples TRBV15 to TRBJ2-3; D call uncertain. Trimming took off 0 bases at V and 0 bases at J, with 7 bases between the two ends. Germline V gives CDR1 LNHNV, CDR2 YYDKDF (reference sequence). This CDR3 has 15 residues. The CDR3 reads CATSRDPSSTDTQYF. CDR3 bases: TGTGCCACCAGCAGAGATCCGTCTAGCACAGATACGCAGTATTTT.

The rearrangement uses TRBV9 and TRBJ1-2, with a tentative D call TRBD1 (6 bases). The CDR3 loop spans 16 amino acids. The germline V gene encodes CDR1 SGDLS and CDR2 YYNGEE. Trimming removed 3 bases from V and 4 bases from J, with 19 bases in between. In DNA form, the CDR3 reads TGTGCCAGCAGCGCCGGAGGGGGGGGCATCGTCTATGGCTACACCTTC. Its protein is CASSAGGGGIVYGYTF.

The chain employs TRBV29-1 and TRBJ2-5, with 8 bases fitting TRBD2. With the DNA end fitting TRBJ2-7 better, the J assignment may be wrong. The CDR3 sequence is 14 residues long. Germline values: CDR1 SQVTM, CDR2 ANQGSEA. This CDR3 reads CSVSLGREGVEQYF. CDR3 sequence (DNA): TGCAGCGTGAGCCTAGGACGGGAGGGGGTCGAGCAGTACTTC.

This chain uses TRBV6-6 with TRBJ2-5, with TRBD1 matching over 9 bases. This CDR3 region has 13 residues. CDR1 MNHNY and CDR2 SVGAGI come from the germline V gene (reference sequence). V shed 4 bases, J shed 3 bases, and the junction held 0 bases outside the gene matches. CDR3 in amino acids: CASSWDREETQYF. The CDR3, as DNA: TGTGCCAGCAGTTGGGACAGGGAAGAGACCCAGTACTTC.

V usage is TRBV5-6 and J usage is TRBJ1-4; a possible D gene is TRBD1 (6 bases). CDR1 is SGHDT, CDR2 YYEEEE, per germline. This CDR3 region has 14 residues. V was trimmed by 2 bases and J by 5 bases, leaving 10 bases between them. The CDR3 is CASSFPGENEKLFF. CDR3 coding DNA: TGTGCCAGCAGCTTTCCAGGGGAAAATGAAAAACTGTTTTTT. The entire variable domain, with the rest obtained from reference TRBV5-6 and TRBJ1-4, is as follows: DAGVTQSPTHLIKTRGQQVTLRCSPKSGHDTVSWYQQALGQGPQFIFQYYEEEERQRGNFPDRFSGHQFPNYSSELNVNALLLGDSALYLCASSFPGENEKLFFGSGTQLSVL.

The V and J genes are TRBV19 and TRBJ2-7, with a weak D call TRBD1 (6 bases). Germline V gives CDR1 LNHDA, CDR2 SQIVND (reference sequence). Trimming cost V 5 bases and J 1 base, with 9 bases left between them. The CDR3 has 13 residues. CDR3 DNA sequence: TGTGCCAGTAGTTCGGACAGTTCCTACGAGCAGTACTTC. The encoded protein is CASSSDSSYEQYF.

This chain joins TRBV5-1 and TRBJ2-5; D is perhaps TRBD2 (6 bases). With the DNA end fitting TRBJ2-7 better, the J assignment may be wrong. Per the germline V gene, CDR1 is SGHRS and CDR2 is YFSETQ. The CDR3 contains 14 residues. CDR3 residues: CASSPSEGAYEQYF. DNA of the CDR3: TGCGCCAGCAGCCCGTCGGAGGGCGCCTACGAGCAGTACTTC.

This clone was seen a single time. The chain employs TRBV13 and TRBJ1-1, with a tentative D call TRBD1 (6 bases). Germline V gene lookup returns CDR1 PRHDT and CDR2 FYEKMQ (reference sequence). The CDR3 spans 12 residues. Trimming cost V 5 bases and J 7 bases, with 11 bases left between them. The CDR3 sequence: CASSEGHLEAFF. Written as DNA, the CDR3 is TGTGCCAGCAGCGAGGGACACCTTGAAGCTTTCTTT.

The J gene is TRBJ1-4, the V gene TRBV27; D gene uncertain. Germline V gene sequence: CDR1 MNHEY, CDR2 SMNVEV (reference sequence). The CDR3 is made up of 15 amino acids. Trimming removed 3 bases from V and 6 bases from J, with 14 bases in between. The DNA of the CDR3 is TGTGCCAGCAGTTTTCACGGGATGGCGGATGAAAAACTGTTTTTT. Protein sequence: CASSFHGMADEKLFF.

This chain joins TRBV7-9 and TRBJ2-3; the match to TRBD2 covers 11 bases. Unmatched junction bases numbered 3, after V lost 4 bases and J lost 3 bases. The CDR3 has 15 amino acids. The V gene's germline CDR1 is SEHNR and CDR2 FQNEAQ (reference sequence). This CDR3 is CASSSLAGETDTQYF. DNA of the CDR3: TGTGCCAGCAGCTCACTAGCGGGAGAAACAGATACGCAGTATTTT.

The chain combines TRBV7-8 with TRBJ1-3; unclear D gene. The germline V gene encodes CDR1 SGHVS and CDR2 FQNEAQ. V lost 3 bases and J 4 bases, leaving 22 bases between the germline ends. The length of the CDR3 is 18 residues. CDR3 in amino acids: CASSLTTTRRHLGNTIYF. CDR3 in DNA: TGTGCCAGCAGCTTGACGACTACCCGTCGGCACTTAGGAAACACCATATATTTT. The whole variable domain, filled in from reference TRBV7-8 and TRBJ1-3, reads GAGVSQSPRYKVAKRGQDVALRCDPISGHVSLFWYQQALGQGPEFLTYFQNEAQLDKSGLPSDRFFAERPEGSVSTLKIQRTQQEDSAVYLCASSLTTTRRHLGNTIYFGEGSWLTVV.

The chain joins TRBV5-1 to TRBJ2-7; 9 bases fit TRBD2. The germline V gene has CDR1 SGHRS and CDR2 YFSETQ. CDR3 length: 17 amino acids. Trimming at V came to 2 bases and at J to 3 bases, leaving 12 bases not matched to a gene. The CDR3 bases are TGCGCCAGCAGCTTAGCCGCTAGCGGGACCGTTTACTACGAGCAGTACTTC. It is translated as CASSLAASGTVYYEQYF. Variable domain in full (rest from reference TRBV5-1 and TRBJ2-7): KAGVTQTPRYLIKTRGQQVTLSCSPISGHRSVSWYQQTPGQGLQFLFEYFSETQRNKGNFPGRFSGRQFSNSRSEMNVSTLELGDSALYLCASSLAASGTVYYEQYFGPGTRLTVT.

The V and J genes are TRBV5-1 and TRBJ1-3; tentatively, D is TRBD1 (6 bases). V was clipped by 1 base and J by 0 bases, with 8 bases between them. CDR3 length: 15 amino acids. The germline gives CDR1 SGHRS, CDR2 YFSETQ. CDR3 sequence (DNA): TGCGCCAGCAGCTTGTTGGGGGCCTCTGGAAACACCATATATTTT. It specifies CASSLLGASGNTIYF.